These T cell receptor beta chains were read from a single sample in a study of T cell responses to AZD1222 COVID-19 vaccine. TCRdb's table, derived via immunoSEQ multiplex PCR, lists solely in-frame clones and lacks some. The sample lists some 140,000 clones, 92% occurring once. This material consisted of peripheral blood, taken on day 0 of AZD1222 vaccination. These receptors were taken from an adult in good health. CDR3s include the opening cysteine and the closing phenylalanine or tryptophan. Each record gives: J gene, V gene, D gene, CDR3 protein, CDR3 DNA. D genes are given only for firm matches.

j_call: TRBJ1-1
v_call: TRBV10-3
d_call: -
cdr3_aa: CAISGGGVSNTEAFF
cdr3_nt: TGTGCCATCAGTGGAGGGGGGGTTTCGAACACTGAAGCTTTCTTT

j_call: TRBJ1-6
v_call: TRBV18
d_call: TRBD1
cdr3_aa: CATSTGGSPLHF
cdr3_nt: TGTGCCACCTCGACAGGGGGTTCACCCCTCCACTTT

j_call: TRBJ2-2
v_call: TRBV7-2
d_call: TRBD2
cdr3_aa: CASSPTLAGDTGELFF
cdr3_nt: TGTGCCAGCAGCCCAACACTAGCGGGGGACACCGGGGAGCTGTTTTTT

j_call: TRBJ1-2
v_call: TRBV4-3
d_call: -
cdr3_aa: CASSQDSQGRDGYTF
cdr3_nt: TGCGCCAGCAGCCAAGACTCACAGGGACGGGATGGCTACACCTTC

j_call: TRBJ1-6
v_call: TRBV5-1
d_call: TRBD1
cdr3_aa: CASTEPTGETSALHF
cdr3_nt: TGCGCCAGCACCGAACCGACAGGGGAAACGTCGGCCCTCCACTTT

j_call: TRBJ2-2
v_call: TRBV30
d_call: -
cdr3_aa: CAWSPPTRVSGELFF
cdr3_nt: TGTGCCTGGAGTCCTCCCACCAGGGTGTCCGGGGAGCTGTTTTTT

j_call: TRBJ2-7
v_call: TRBV25-1
d_call: -
cdr3_aa: CASSVGGSYEQYF
cdr3_nt: TGTGCCAGCAGTGTCGGTGGGTCCTACGAGCAGTACTTC

j_call: TRBJ2-5
v_call: TRBV3-1/TRBV3-2
d_call: -
cdr3_aa: CASGKQGPETQYF
cdr3_nt: TGTGCCAGCGGGAAACAGGGCCCAGAGACCCAGTACTTC

j_call: TRBJ1-2
v_call: TRBV7-2
d_call: -
cdr3_aa: CASSSPGGYGYTF
cdr3_nt: TGTGCCAGCAGCTCACCCGGGGGCTATGGCTACACCTTC

j_call: TRBJ1-1
v_call: TRBV9
d_call: -
cdr3_aa: CASSVGPGGGTEAFF
cdr3_nt: TGTGCCAGCAGCGTAGGCCCCGGGGGCGGCACTGAAGCTTTCTTT

j_call: TRBJ2-1
v_call: TRBV12-1
d_call: -
cdr3_aa: CASSVIGVVDEQFF
cdr3_nt: TGTGCCAGCAGCGTCATAGGGGTGGTGGATGAGCAGTTCTTC

j_call: TRBJ2-3
v_call: TRBV5-5
d_call: -
cdr3_aa: CASSTAPDTQYF
cdr3_nt: TGTGCCAGCAGCACAGCACCAGATACGCAGTATTTT

j_call: TRBJ2-7
v_call: TRBV4-2
d_call: TRBD1
cdr3_aa: CASSPGQVNLYEQYF
cdr3_nt: TGTGCCAGCAGCCCTGGACAGGTAAACCTCTACGAGCAGTACTTC

j_call: TRBJ2-2
v_call: TRBV15
d_call: -
cdr3_aa: CATREDGELFF
cdr3_nt: TGTGCCACCAGGGAGGACGGGGAGCTGTTTTTT

j_call: TRBJ2-3
v_call: TRBV5-1
d_call: TRBD1
cdr3_aa: CASSPGQGSDTQYF
cdr3_nt: TGCGCCAGCTCCCCGGGACAGGGGTCAGATACGCAGTATTTT

j_call: TRBJ2-7
v_call: TRBV7-6
d_call: -
cdr3_aa: CASSLDWSYEQYF
cdr3_nt: TGTGCCAGCAGCTTAGATTGGAGCTACGAGCAGTACTTC

j_call: TRBJ1-2
v_call: TRBV5-6
d_call: -
cdr3_aa: CASSFFTGTFNYGYTF
cdr3_nt: TGTGCCAGCAGCTTCTTCACAGGAACCTTTAACTATGGCTACACCTTC

j_call: TRBJ2-7
v_call: TRBV7-9
d_call: -
cdr3_aa: CASSFNQGGYEQYF
cdr3_nt: TGTGCCAGCAGCTTCAATCAAGGCGGCTACGAGCAGTACTTC

j_call: TRBJ1-4
v_call: TRBV30
d_call: -
cdr3_aa: CAWSPASTNEKLFF
cdr3_nt: TGTGCCTGGTCCCCAGCGTCAACTAATGAAAAACTGTTTTTT